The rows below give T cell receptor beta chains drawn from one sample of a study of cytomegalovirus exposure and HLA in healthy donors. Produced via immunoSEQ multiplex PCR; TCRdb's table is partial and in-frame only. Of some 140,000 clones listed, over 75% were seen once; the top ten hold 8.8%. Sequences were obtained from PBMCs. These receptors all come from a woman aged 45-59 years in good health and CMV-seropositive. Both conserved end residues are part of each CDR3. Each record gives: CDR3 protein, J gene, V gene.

CASSEVQGEDTQYF,TRBJ2-3,TRBV6-1
CASSEQATGGEAFF,TRBJ1-1,TRBV2
CASSESPAGGGPGKGGELFF,TRBJ2-2,TRBV9
CASSEGRQGAQYF,TRBJ2-3,TRBV6-1
CASSPIRGGAGNTIYF,TRBJ1-3,TRBV2
CAWSVQGGETQYF,TRBJ2-5,TRBV30
CASSAGLAGQTQYF,TRBJ2-5,TRBV6-1
CASSLAATGRETQYF,TRBJ2-5,TRBV7-6
CASSLVGTAVYGYTF,TRBJ1-2,TRBV11-2
CASSVFRDSPYEQYF,TRBJ2-7,TRBV27
CASSELNGELFF,TRBJ2-2,TRBV2
CASSRGLASYNEQFF,TRBJ2-1,TRBV7-3
CASSMSGGVVTDTQYF,TRBJ2-3,TRBV19
CASVGSGVGNTIYF,TRBJ1-3,TRBV28
CAASGAGNTIYF,TRBJ1-3,TRBV30
CASSEGAGGTNSPLHF,TRBJ1-6,TRBV2
CASSVDQGQQYF,TRBJ2-7,TRBV9
CASSKPGRRNNEQFF,TRBJ2-1,TRBV21-1
CASTPNPTNYGYTF,TRBJ1-2,TRBV2
CASSLVLAGNTGELFF,TRBJ2-2,TRBV5-1
CASSLNRGHGNTIYF,TRBJ1-3,TRBV5-5
CSIRGLAGVLETQYF,TRBJ2-5,TRBV29-1
CASSSFSGPPYEQYF,TRBJ2-7,TRBV7-3
CASSLKPPNTEAFF,TRBJ1-1,TRBV28